This TCR beta chain was recovered during a study of Graves' ophthalmopathy and Graves' hyperthyroidism. Overall study findings and caveats: Blood was where most expanded thyroid clonotypes above 0.001 frequency also turned up.

Stable hyperthyroidism meant no ophthalmopathy within 18 months of follow-up. Aged 18 to 65, the patients with hyperthyroidism had under 2 months' duration and were newly diagnosed. Pregnancy or lactation, uncontrolled infections and other autoimmune diseases were grounds for excluding patients. Amplification from RNA transcripts yielded the TCR beta CDR3 regions. The first round was an RT-PCR with HTBI primers, and the second round was a multiplex PCR. TCRdb independently ran MiXCR on the multiplex PCR reads; one entry per CDR3 protein. The sample comprises roughly 380,000 distinct CDR3 sequences, approximately 15% of which are singletons, and about 7% rests with the top ten. The CDR3 totals 16 residues. Trimming took 3 bases from V and 1 from J; bases not matched to a gene: 6. Per germline, CDR1 ENHRY and CDR2 SYGVKD. A note on this clonotype: What it binds is not known.

This sequence was found in a woman younger than 35 with stable Graves' hyperthyroidism. Sequencing was carried out using peripheral blood. This rearrangement joins TRBV10-3 to TRBJ2-5; TRBD2 matches 9 bases. The CDR3, as DNA: TGTGCCATCAGTGACCTAGCGGGGACACTCCAAGAGACCCAGTACTTC. This codes for CAISDLAGTLQETQYF.